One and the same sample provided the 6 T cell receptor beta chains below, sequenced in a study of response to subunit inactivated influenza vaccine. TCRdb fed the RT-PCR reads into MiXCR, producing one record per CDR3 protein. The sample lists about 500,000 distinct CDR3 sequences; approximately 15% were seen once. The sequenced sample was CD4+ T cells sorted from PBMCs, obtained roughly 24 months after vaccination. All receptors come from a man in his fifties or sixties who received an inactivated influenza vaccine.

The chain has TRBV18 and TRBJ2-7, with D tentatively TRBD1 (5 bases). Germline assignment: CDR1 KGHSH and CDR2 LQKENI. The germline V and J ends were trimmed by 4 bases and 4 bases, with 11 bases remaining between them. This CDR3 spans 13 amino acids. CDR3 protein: CASSRRRAYEQYF. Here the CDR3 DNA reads TGTGCCAGCTCACGTCGCAGGGCTTACGAGCAGTACTTC.

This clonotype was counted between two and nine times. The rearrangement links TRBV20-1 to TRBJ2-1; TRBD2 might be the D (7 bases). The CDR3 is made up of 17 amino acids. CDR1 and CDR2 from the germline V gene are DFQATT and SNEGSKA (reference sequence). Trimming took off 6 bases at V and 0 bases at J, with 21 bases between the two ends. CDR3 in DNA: TGCAGTGCGACCGTGCTAGCGGAGGGGGTCTCCTACAATGAGCAGTTCTTC. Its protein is CSATVLAEGVSYNEQFF.

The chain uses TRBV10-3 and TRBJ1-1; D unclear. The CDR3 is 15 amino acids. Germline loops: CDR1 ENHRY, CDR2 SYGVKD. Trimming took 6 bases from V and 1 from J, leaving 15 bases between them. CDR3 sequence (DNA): TGTGCCATCAGCCCTTCCGGGCAGACGAACACTGAAGCTTTCTTT. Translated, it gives CAISPSGQTNTEAFF.

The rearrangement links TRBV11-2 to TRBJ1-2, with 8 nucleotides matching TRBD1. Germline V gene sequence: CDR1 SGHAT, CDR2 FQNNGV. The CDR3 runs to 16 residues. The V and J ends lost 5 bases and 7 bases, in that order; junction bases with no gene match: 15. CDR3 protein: CASSNLGQGFVGGYTF. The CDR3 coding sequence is TGTGCCAGCAGCAACTTAGGACAGGGCTTCGTCGGTGGCTACACCTTC.

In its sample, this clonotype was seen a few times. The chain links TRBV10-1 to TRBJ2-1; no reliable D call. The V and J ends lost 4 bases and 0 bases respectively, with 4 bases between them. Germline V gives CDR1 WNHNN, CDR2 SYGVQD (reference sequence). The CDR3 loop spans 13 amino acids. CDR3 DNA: TGCGCCAGCAGTGCCGGCTCCTACAATGAGCAGTTCTTC. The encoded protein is CASSAGSYNEQFF.

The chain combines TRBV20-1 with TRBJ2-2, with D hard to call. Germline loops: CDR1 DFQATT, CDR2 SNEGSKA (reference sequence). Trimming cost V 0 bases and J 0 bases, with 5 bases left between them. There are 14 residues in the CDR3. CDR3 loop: CSAREVPNTGELFF. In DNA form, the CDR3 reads TGCAGTGCTAGAGAGGTGCCGAACACCGGGGAGCTGTTTTTT.